This entry features one TCR beta chain sequence. The sample belongs to a study of blood T cell repertoires in COVID-19. The V and J ends lost 4 bases and 1 base respectively, with 15 bases between them. The CDR3 loop spans 16 amino acids. The germline V gene has CDR1 SGHNT and CDR2 YYREEE (reference sequence). Recovered status in Cohort 3 required two negative PCRs, clearance, or symptom resolution. As processed by the authors: Counts of nucleated cells, estimated from reference gene primer amplification, were obtained. The protocol was immunoSEQ multiplex PCR, while the TCRdb copy is restricted to in-frame clones and leaves out a portion. That table furnishes V, J and clone size, whereas the DNA furnished D and trimming. Counted here are roughly 160,000 clones, roughly 82% occurring once; the ten biggest clones make up 11%.

The V and J genes are TRBV5-4 and TRBJ2-4, with a tentative D call TRBD1 (6 bases). The sample consisted of PBMCs or T cells enriched from blood (not recorded which). This clonotype was sampled from a man aged 50 to 60 who had recovered from COVID-19. The CDR3, as DNA: TGTGCCAGCAGCAAATACAGGGTGGGGGCCAAAAACATTCAGTACTTC. This codes for CASSKYRVGAKNIQYF.